These 13 T cell receptor beta chains came from one sample sequenced in a study of cytomegalovirus exposure and HLA in healthy donors. The primer mix had 60 Vbeta and 13 Jbeta primers. This table comes from immunoSEQ multiplex PCR, and its TCRdb copy is limited to in-frame clones, with some not included. The repertoire consists of 160,000 or so clones, with about 78% occurring once and the leading ten covering over 1.1%. Specimen: PBMCs. These receptors were obtained from a male donor in good health and CMV-seronegative.

The chain uses TRBV19 and TRBJ2-4; D might be TRBD2 (5 bases). In germline, CDR1 is LNHDA, CDR2 SQIVND (reference sequence). This CDR3 region has 17 residues. The V and J ends lost 3 bases and 1 base respectively, with 16 bases between them. The CDR3 region is CASSMLASVGAKNIQYF. The CDR3 DNA sequence: TGTGCCAGTAGTATGCTAGCTTCCGTCGGGGCCAAAAACATTCAGTACTTC.

V gene TRBV2 combines with J gene TRBJ1-1; TRBD1 agrees at 9 bases. The CDR3 consists of 16 residues. The germline CDR1 and CDR2 sequences are SNHLY and FYNNEI. V shed 5 bases, J shed 5 bases, and the junction held 12 bases outside the gene matches. CDR3: CASSRTGARLETEAFF. The CDR3 nucleotides read TGTGCCAGCAGTCGGACAGGGGCCAGGTTGGAGACTGAAGCTTTCTTT.

The genes are TRBV5-6 and TRBJ1-1; TRBD1 might be the D (5 bases). Germline loops: CDR1 SGHDT, CDR2 YYEEEE. V gave up 5 bases and J gave up 5 bases, with 13 bases separating them. The CDR3 covers 13 residues. The CDR3 here is CASSRRGRTEAFF. CDR3 in DNA: TGTGCCAGCAGTCGGAGGGGTAGGACTGAAGCTTTCTTT.

In its sample, this clone was seen once. This chain connects TRBV7-6 to TRBJ1-4, with 7 bases fitting TRBD1. The germline CDR1 and CDR2 sequences are SGHVS and FNYEAQ. V gave up 5 bases and J gave up 6 bases; unmatched junction bases: 12. The CDR3 consists of 16 residues. CDR3 nucleotide sequence: TGTGCCAGCAGCCTCTACCCGACAGGGAAGGATGAAAAACTGTTTTTT. Amino acids: CASSLYPTGKDEKLFF.

This chain links TRBV11-2 with TRBJ2-1; D possibly corresponds to TRBD1 (6 bases). Deletions cut 0 bases from V and 4 bases from J, with 7 bases between. Germline CDR1 is SGHAT and CDR2 is FQNNGV. This CDR3 comprises 14 residues. This CDR3 reads CASSLDQGYNEQFF. CDR3 DNA: TGTGCCAGCAGCTTAGATCAGGGGTACAATGAGCAGTTCTTC. Supplemented by reference TRBV11-2 and TRBJ2-1, the full variable domain reads EAGVAQSPRYKIIEKRQSVAFWCNPISGHATLYWYQQILGQGPKLLIQFQNNGVVDDSQLPKDRFSAERLKGVDSTLKIQPAKLEDSAVYLCASSLDQGYNEQFFGPGTRLTVL.

This rearrangement joins TRBV4-1 to TRBJ1-2; 8 nucleotides match TRBD1. CDR1 MGHRA and CDR2 YSYEKL come from the germline V gene. This CDR3 is built from 15 residues. The V gene end was trimmed by 1 base and the J gene end by 0 bases; junction bases not matched to a gene: 1. Written as DNA, the CDR3 is TGCGCCAGCAGCCAAGGACAGGGGACTAACTATGGCTACACCTTC. Protein product: CASSQGQGTNYGYTF.

The gene calls are TRBV7-9 and TRBJ1-2; 10 nucleotides agree with TRBD1. Germline assignment: CDR1 SEHNR and CDR2 FQNEAQ (reference sequence). The CDR3 covers 14 residues. V lost 5 bases, J lost 7 bases, and 7 bases stayed unmatched. CDR3 sequence: CASSPGQGKSGYTF. The CDR3 coding sequence is TGTGCCAGCAGCCCGGGACAGGGGAAGTCTGGCTACACCTTC.

The chain links TRBV29-1 to TRBJ2-1; tentatively, D is TRBD1 (7 bases). The ends were cut back, 6 bases at V and 13 bases at J, with 16 bases in the middle. Germline V gene sequence: CDR1 SQVTM, CDR2 ANQGSEA. The CDR3 runs 11 residues. The CDR3 region is CSVAGTAGQFF. In DNA, the CDR3 is TGCAGCGTGGCCGGGACAGCGGGCCAGTTCTTC.

The chain is built from TRBV6-5 and TRBJ1-2, with 9 positions matching TRBD1. The CDR3 runs to 14 residues. The germline V gene encodes CDR1 MNHEY and CDR2 SVGAGI. The junction had 7 bases not matched to a gene; V was cut back by 5 bases and J by 6 bases. CDR3 in amino acids: CASSTTGGNDGYTF. In DNA form, the CDR3 reads TGTGCCAGCAGTACCACAGGGGGCAATGATGGCTACACCTTC.

V usage is TRBV7-2 and J usage is TRBJ2-3, with 11 nucleotides matching TRBD2. CDR3 length: 18 amino acids. Germline CDR1 is SGHTA and CDR2 is FQGNSA. V lost 2 bases and J lost 2; bases outside the gene matches: 9. The CDR3 here is CASSLLPIAGGATDTQYF. CDR3 in DNA: TGTGCCAGCAGCTTATTGCCCATAGCGGGGGGGGCCACAGATACGCAGTATTTT.

The chain joins TRBV5-4 to TRBJ2-7, with 8 bases matching TRBD1. CDR1 is SGHNT and CDR2 is YYREEE in the germline V gene (reference sequence). V lost 2 bases and J lost 3; bases outside the gene matches: 1. The CDR3 runs 13 residues. CDR3 bases: TGTGCCAGCAGCTTAGACAGGGGCTACGAGCAGTACTTC. Protein product: CASSLDRGYEQYF.

This chain connects TRBV18 to TRBJ1-2; D is undetermined. V was trimmed by 4 bases and J by 3 bases, leaving 9 bases between them. Germline-derived CDR1 and CDR2 are KGHSH and LQKENI. There are 13 residues in the CDR3. The DNA for the CDR3 is TGTGCCAGCTCACTAAGCGAAGACTATGGCTACACCTTC. Residues: CASSLSEDYGYTF.

The chain employs TRBV6-5 and TRBJ2-3, with 12 bases fitting TRBD2. This CDR3 has 16 amino acids. Germline CDR1 MNHEY, CDR2 SVGAGI. J was trimmed by 10 bases and V by 0 bases; bases with no gene match: 8. CDR3 in DNA: TGTGCCAGCAGTTACTCGACTAGCGGGAGATTGTTGGCGCAGTATTTT. Amino acids: CASSYSTSGRLLAQYF.